Listed here is a single T cell receptor (beta chain). Its antigen is not yet known. Base qualities are missing; no much larger clone stands one base away. This sample was included in a study of blood T cell repertoires in COVID-19 (dated by TCRdb to about 2020). About the investigation overall: Samples covering the acute and convalescent phases of COVID-19 were provided by collaborators in the United States, Italy and Spain. Where available, HLA class I and class II types were taken from metadata supplied by the sample provider and were not determined by assay-based typing. The material from the prospective study consisted of cDNA or gDNA derived from T cells, B-cell-depleted T cells, or PBMCs. Sample metadata almost always included a de-identified subject ID, COVID-19 status, age in years and sex. Deeply sampled blood TCRbeta repertoires from subjects exposed to, actively infected with, or recovered from COVID-19 were included in the dataset. The samples were drawn from the first 160 participants of the ongoing ImmuneRACE study and from under 1,500 subjects provided by 6 global collaborators. The repertoires were released in a freely available public database meant as a resource for research on the immune response to SARS-CoV-2.

The trim is 3 bases for V and 4 bases for J, with a gap of 12 bases between the germline ends. The germline V gene (reference sequence) supplies CDR1 LNHDA and CDR2 SQIVND. The CDR3 has 14 amino acids, counting the end cysteine and phenylalanine. Only the CDR3 part of the read is kept: 42 bases, read in frame from the first base. Overall study results and their limits: Clinical and demographic metadata were provided uncurated, with the amount varying by source and participant.

The immunoSEQ Assay, a bias-controlled multiplex PCR, was used to amplify TCRbeta CDR3 regions from genomic DNA. The study's processing was this. The number of nucleated cells in each sample was estimated by amplification of reference gene primers within the assay. Sequence reads were collapsed and filtered to measure the absolute abundance of every unique TCRbeta CDR3 rearrangement. Productive Simpson clonality was computed per sample as the square root of Simpson's diversity index over productive rearrangements. TCRdb provides this immuneACCESS table in a form limited to in-frame rearrangements. Some clones are lacking; in checked studies, under half of them reflect an unresolved V gene, and why the rest are absent is not known. The D gene and trimming were derived from the DNA, and the V and J assignments and clone size from that table. The table for this sample lists over 65,000 clones; about 76% of them were counted only once. Of the sample, approximately 44% falls within the top ten clones.

The collaborating institutions used their own protocols to collect whole blood in K2EDTA tubes. Collaborator samples were shipped for TCRbeta analysis as frozen whole blood, isolated PBMCs, or DNA extracted from either sample type. This receptor was identified in an elderly man with acute or convalescent COVID-19. Sequencing was performed on peripheral blood. The sequence joins TRBV19 to TRBJ1-2; possibly the D gene is TRBD1, per 5 matching bases. The CDR3 protein sequence reads: CASSIDGAAYGYTF. The bases read TGTGCCAGTAGTATCGATGGGGCGGCCTATGGCTACACCTTC. With the portions outside the CDR3 filled from the reference TRBV19 and TRBJ1-2 genes, the complete variable region becomes DGGITQSPKYLFRKEGQNVTLSCEQNLNHDAMYWYRQDPGQGLRLIYYSQIVNDFQKGDIAEGYSVSREKKESFPLTVTSAQKNPTAFYLCASSIDGAAYGYTFGSGTRLTVV.